These 28 T cell receptor beta chains were sequenced from one sample in a study of blood T cell repertoires in COVID-19. The method was immunoSEQ multiplex PCR; TCRdb's version includes in-frame clones alone and lacks a portion of them. This sample yields around 130,000 clones, of which roughly 84% are seen a single time; 9.5% to 15% belongs to the top ten. What was sequenced was peripheral blood. All receptors come from a woman between 25 and 40 years old who had recovered from COVID-19.

CDR3 in DNA: TGTGCCAGCAGCCAACGTCCCGGGACAGCCTACGAGCAGTACTTC. Translating it yields CASSQRPGTAYEQYF. The genes are TRBV7-8 and TRBJ2-7, with 7 positions matching TRBD1. The CDR3 spans 15 residues. Trimming removed 5 bases from V and 2 bases from J; junction bases left unmatched: 9. Germline V gene lookup returns CDR1 SGHVS and CDR2 FQNEAQ.

The CDR3 protein is CASRQGSSYGYTF. CDR3 bases: TGTGCCAGTAGACAGGGTTCCAGCTATGGCTACACCTTC. The gene calls are TRBV12-3 or TRBV12-4 and TRBJ1-2, with 7 bases that match TRBD1. The CDR3 has 13 amino acids. The junction had 8 bases not matched to a gene; V was cut back by 9 bases and J by 4 bases.

The rearrangement uses TRBV23-1 and TRBJ1-1; TRBD1 matches 7 bases. TRBV23-1 is annotated as an ORF whose role is uncertain. J gave up 1 base and V 11 bases, and 7 bases lay outside the gene matches. The CDR3 is made up of 13 amino acids. The CDR3 coding sequence is TGCGCCCGCATAGGGGGCTGGAACACTGAAGCTTTCTTT. Amino acid sequence: CARIGGWNTEAFF.

J is TRBJ1-4 and V is TRBV20-1; weak D call: TRBD1 (6 bases). The V end lost 3 bases, the J end lost 0 bases, and 17 bases lay between the germline ends. In germline, CDR1 is DFQATT, CDR2 SNEGSKA (reference sequence). The CDR3 length is 17 residues. The CDR3 protein is CSASRQGRGSTNEKLFF. The CDR3 bases are TGCAGTGCTAGTCGGCAGGGGCGCGGATCAACTAATGAAAAACTGTTTTTT.

J is TRBJ1-6 and V is TRBV5-1; the match to TRBD1 covers 8 bases. Germline trimming cut 4 bases from V and 7 bases from J; bases unmatched to any gene: 4. The CDR3 spans 14 residues. CDR1 is SGHRS, CDR2 YFSETQ, per germline. The CDR3 DNA sequence: TGCGCCAGCAGCCGGACAGGGCTGAATTCACCCCTCCACTTT. It codes for CASSRTGLNSPLHF.

The chain recombines TRBV6-6 with TRBJ2-7; D possibly corresponds to TRBD2 (6 bases). Trimming took 4 bases from V and 7 from J, leaving 20 bases between them. The germline gives CDR1 MNHNY, CDR2 SVGAGI (reference sequence). This CDR3 is 15 amino acids long. As DNA, the CDR3 is TGTGCCAGCAGTTCAGCCCTTGGCGGGGCATTTGAGCAGTACTTC. It translates to CASSSALGGAFEQYF.

A note on this clone: The germline gene is not matched at one end of the junction; a read error may be the cause. The rearrangement uses TRBV7-7 and TRBJ2-5; D unresolved. CDR3 length: 12 residues. The germline CDR1 and CDR2 sequences are SSHAT and FNYEAQ (reference sequence). CDR3 DNA sequence: TGTGCTAGCAGCCCTACCCAAGAGACCCAGTACTTC. This translates into CASSPTQETQYF. The full variable domain, completed using reference TRBV7-7 and TRBJ2-5, is GAGVSQSPRYKVTKRGQDVTLRCDPISSHATLYWYQQALGQGPEFLTYFNYEAQPDKSGLPSDRFSAERPEGSISTLTIQRTEQRDSAMYRCASSPTQETQYFGPGTRLLVL.

This rearrangement joins TRBV6-5 to TRBJ2-7; possibly TRBD2 for D (6 bases). Trimming stripped 6 bases from V and 2 bases from J, with 14 bases between. CDR3 length equals 14 residues. Germline assignment: CDR1 MNHEY and CDR2 SVGAGI. The CDR3 nucleotides read TGTGCCAGCAGGTCCCCGACGGGGGCCTACGAGCAGTACTTC. Amino acids: CASRSPTGAYEQYF.

The chain combines TRBV20-1 with TRBJ2-7, with D perhaps matching TRBD2 (6 bases). The V end lost 6 bases, the J end lost 3 bases, and 9 bases lay between the germline ends. The CDR3 length is 11 residues. Germline V gene data show CDR1 as DFQATT and CDR2 as SNEGSKA (reference sequence). CDR3 sequence reads: CSALSGYEQYF. The CDR3 DNA is TGCAGTGCCCTTAGCGGCTACGAGCAGTACTTC.

J is TRBJ1-2 and V is TRBV29-1; D is possibly TRBD1 (5 bases). CDR3 length: 16 amino acids. Trimming took 6 bases from V and 4 from J, leaving 24 bases between them. Per germline, CDR1 SQVTM and CDR2 ANQGSEA. CDR3 nucleotides: TGCAGCGTCGCGGGCCTCGGAGGGGATCGGGGCTATGGCTACACCTTC. This codes for CSVAGLGGDRGYGYTF.

The J gene is TRBJ1-5, the V gene TRBV2; 10 positions agree with TRBD1. CDR1 and CDR2 from the germline V gene are SNHLY and FYNNEI. The CDR3 loop spans 14 amino acids. Unmatched junction bases numbered 5, after V lost 7 bases and J lost 5 bases. The CDR3 reads CASKPGTGDQPQHF. In DNA form, the CDR3 reads TGTGCCAGCAAACCCGGGACAGGGGATCAGCCCCAGCATTTT.

The rearrangement links TRBV2 to TRBJ1-3; a possible D gene is TRBD1 (5 bases). V was trimmed by 7 bases and J by 0 bases, leaving 13 bases between them. Germline V gene sequence: CDR1 SNHLY, CDR2 FYNNEI. The CDR3 extends over 15 amino acids. CDR3 sequence reads: CASTGDLRSGNTIYF. The CDR3 DNA sequence: TGTGCCAGCACGGGGGACCTCCGCTCTGGAAACACCATATATTTT. Using reference TRBV2 and TRBJ1-3 for the parts outside the CDR3, the full variable domain is EPEVTQTPSHQVTQMGQEVILRCVPISNHLYFYWYRQILGQKVEFLVSFYNNEISEKSEIFDDQFSVERPDGSNFTLKIRSTKLEDSAMYFCASTGDLRSGNTIYFGEGSWLTVV.

Only one count was recorded for this clone. The chain carries TRBV28 and TRBJ1-1; 8 bases are shared with TRBD1. There are 14 residues in the CDR3. V gave up 8 bases and J gave up 4 bases; unmatched junction bases: 9. Germline CDR1 is MDHEN and CDR2 is SYDVKM. The CDR3 loop reads CASGIQGASTEAFF. Here the CDR3 DNA reads TGTGCCAGCGGGATCCAGGGGGCGAGCACTGAAGCTTTCTTT. Based on the CDR3 plus reference TRBV28 and TRBJ1-1, the full variable domain is DVKVTQSSRYLVKRTGEKVFLECVQDMDHENMFWYRQDPGLGLRLIYFSYDVKMKEKGDIPEGYSVSREKKERFSLILESASTNQTSMYLCASGIQGASTEAFFGQGTRLTVV.

This chain joins TRBV5-5 and TRBJ1-4, with D uncertain. Germline CDR1 and CDR2: SGHKS and YYEKEE (reference sequence). V lost 0 bases, J lost 7 bases, and 10 bases lay in between. This CDR3 has 14 residues. DNA for the CDR3: TGTGCCAGCAGCTTGGCCGTGTCAGTTGAAAAACTGTTTTTT. Its protein product is CASSLAVSVEKLFF.

The chain is built from TRBV5-5 and TRBJ1-1, with D perhaps TRBD1 (5 bases). Trimming removed 0 bases from V and 1 base from J, with 16 bases in between. The V gene's germline CDR1 is SGHKS and CDR2 YYEKEE (reference sequence). There are 17 residues in the CDR3. Here the CDR3 DNA reads TGTGCCAGCAGCTTGGTGGGGCAGGACAAACAGAACACTGAAGCTTTCTTT. It translates to CASSLVGQDKQNTEAFF.

This clone was detected only once. This chain connects TRBV4-2 to TRBJ2-7; a possible D gene is TRBD2 (6 bases). The CDR3 has 15 amino acids. The V end was cut by 0 bases, the J end by 3 bases, with 12 bases between. Looked up from germline, CDR1 is LGHNA and CDR2 is YNFKEQ. The CDR3 protein is CASSQDLLANYEQYF. The CDR3 DNA is TGTGCCAGCAGCCAAGATTTACTAGCAAACTACGAGCAGTACTTC.

The chain joins TRBV6-5 to TRBJ1-4; no definite D call. V was pared by 6 bases and J by 0 bases, with 11 bases between. Germline V gene lookup returns CDR1 MNHEY and CDR2 SVGAGI. This CDR3 is 15 amino acids long. This CDR3 is CASRQLSSTNEKLFF. In DNA, the CDR3 is TGTGCCAGCAGACAACTAAGCTCAACTAATGAAAAACTGTTTTTT.

The V call is TRBV2, the J call TRBJ2-2, with 11 bases aligning to TRBD2. The CDR3 is 18 amino acids. V lost 2 bases to trimming and J lost 5 bases; unmatched junction nucleotides: 10. Germline V gives CDR1 SNHLY, CDR2 FYNNEI. CDR3 in DNA: TGTGCCAGCAGTGAATCCCTACTAGCGGGGGCCCAGACCGGGGAGCTGTTTTTT. Protein: CASSESLLAGAQTGELFF.

V is TRBV4-2 and J is TRBJ1-6, with TRBD1 matching over 8 bases. The ends lost 2 bases at V and 7 bases at J; junction bases unmatched: 1. The CDR3 extends over 14 amino acids. From germline, CDR1 is LGHNA and CDR2 YNFKEQ. CDR3 sequence (DNA): TGTGCCAGCAGCCAAAGACAGGGGAATTCACCCCTCCACTTT. It yields the protein CASSQRQGNSPLHF.

The V and J genes are TRBV10-2 and TRBJ2-7, with D possibly TRBD1 on 6 matching bases. The length of the CDR3 is 16 residues. CDR1 WSHSY and CDR2 SAAADI come from the germline V gene. The germline V and J ends were trimmed by 0 bases and 3 bases, with 15 bases remaining between them. The CDR3 nucleotides are TGCGCCAGCAGTGAGTCGGCACAGGGTGGACTCTACGAGCAGTACTTC. It specifies CASSESAQGGLYEQYF.

This clone is a singleton in its sample. The rearrangement joins TRBV5-6 to TRBJ2-5; D possibly corresponds to TRBD1 (6 bases). Germline CDR1 and CDR2: SGHDT and YYEEEE. The CDR3 spans 17 residues. V was clipped by 6 bases and J by 1 base, with 22 bases between them. The CDR3 nucleotides are TGTGCCAGCATCAACCACAGGGACGGTAATCCCCAAGAGACCCAGTACTTC. Amino acid sequence: CASINHRDGNPQETQYF.

This clone was detected a few times. V is TRBV5-1 and J is TRBJ2-2; the D gene is possibly TRBD2 (5 bases). V was shortened by 1 base and J by 0 bases, with 10 bases between the two germline ends. Germline CDR1 SGHRS, CDR2 YFSETQ. The CDR3 runs 16 residues. CDR3 sequence (DNA): TGCGCCAGCAGCTTGACGGGGAACTCGAACACCGGGGAGCTGTTTTTT. This translates into CASSLTGNSNTGELFF.

This chain links TRBV2 with TRBJ1-5; 12 positions agree with TRBD1. Germline CDR1 SNHLY, CDR2 FYNNEI. V was pared by 3 bases and J by 1 base, with 7 bases of the junction left unmatched. The CDR3 totals 18 residues. The CDR3 loop is CASSETGTGGLSNQPQHF. CDR3 sequence (DNA): TGTGCCAGCAGTGAGACTGGGACAGGGGGCCTCAGCAATCAGCCCCAGCATTTT.

V usage is TRBV19 and J usage is TRBJ1-2, with a possible D match to TRBD1 (6 bases). The length of the CDR3 is 15 residues. V shed 5 bases and J shed 7 bases, with 20 bases lying between them. The germline gives CDR1 LNHDA, CDR2 SQIVND (reference sequence). DNA of the CDR3: TGTGCCAGTAGTTCACAGGACAGTGCTTGGGGTGGCTACACCTTC. Protein product: CASSSQDSAWGGYTF.

The chain is built from TRBV1 and TRBJ2-1; TRBD2 is the table's D call and was not checked against the DNA. TRBV1 is noted as a pseudogene. CDR3 size: 19 residues. CDR3 sequence reads: CTSSQDPPAGGPHYNEQFF. CDR3 nucleotide sequence: TGCACCAGCAGCCAAGACCCCCCGGCGGGAGGGCCCCATTACAATGAGCAGTTCTTC.

The V and J genes are TRBV7-9 and TRBJ1-1; 7 bases fit TRBD1. Trimming at V came to 5 bases and at J to 0 bases, leaving 9 bases not matched to a gene. Germline CDR1 reads SEHNR; CDR2 reads FQNEAQ (reference sequence). This CDR3 comprises 16 residues. The CDR3 sequence is CASSPGWGQMNTEAFF. CDR3 DNA sequence: TGTGCCAGCAGCCCAGGGTGGGGACAGATGAACACTGAAGCTTTCTTT.

V gene TRBV5-5 combines with J gene TRBJ1-2; no clear D gene. V lost 0 bases to trimming and J lost 5 bases, with 8 bases between them. Germline V gives CDR1 SGHKS, CDR2 YYEKEE (reference sequence). CDR3 length equals 13 residues. CDR3 sequence reads: CASSLEQKYGYTF. The CDR3 DNA is TGTGCCAGCAGCTTGGAACAGAAATATGGCTACACCTTC.

V and J are TRBV6-6 and TRBJ2-3; D gene ambiguous. V lost 2 bases to trimming and J lost 4 bases, with 4 bases between them. CDR1 is MNHNY, CDR2 SVGAGI, per germline (reference sequence). The CDR3 consists of 12 residues. The CDR3: CASSYVADTQYF. DNA of the CDR3: TGTGCCAGCAGTTACGTCGCAGATACGCAGTATTTT.